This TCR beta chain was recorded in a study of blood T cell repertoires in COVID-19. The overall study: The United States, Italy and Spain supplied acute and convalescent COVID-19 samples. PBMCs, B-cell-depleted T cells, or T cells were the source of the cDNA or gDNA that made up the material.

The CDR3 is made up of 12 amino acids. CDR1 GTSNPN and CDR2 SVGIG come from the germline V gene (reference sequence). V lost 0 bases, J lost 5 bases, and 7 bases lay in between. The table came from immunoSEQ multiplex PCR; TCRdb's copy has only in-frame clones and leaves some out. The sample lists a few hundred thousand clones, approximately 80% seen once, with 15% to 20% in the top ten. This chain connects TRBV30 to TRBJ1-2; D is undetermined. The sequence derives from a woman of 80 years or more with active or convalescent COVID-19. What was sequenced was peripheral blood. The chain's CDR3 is CAWSVRLYGYTF. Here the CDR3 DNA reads TGTGCCTGGAGTGTACGCCTATATGGCTACACCTTC.